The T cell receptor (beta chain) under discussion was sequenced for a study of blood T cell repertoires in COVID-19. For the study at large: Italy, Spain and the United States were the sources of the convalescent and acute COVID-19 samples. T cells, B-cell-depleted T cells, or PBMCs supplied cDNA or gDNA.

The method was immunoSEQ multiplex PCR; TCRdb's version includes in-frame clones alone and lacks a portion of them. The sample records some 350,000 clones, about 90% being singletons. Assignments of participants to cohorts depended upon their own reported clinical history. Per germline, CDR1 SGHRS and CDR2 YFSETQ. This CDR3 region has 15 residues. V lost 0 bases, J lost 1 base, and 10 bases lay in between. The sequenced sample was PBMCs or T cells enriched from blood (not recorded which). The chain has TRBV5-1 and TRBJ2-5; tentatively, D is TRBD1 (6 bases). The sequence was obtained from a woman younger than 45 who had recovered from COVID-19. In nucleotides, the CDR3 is TGCGCCAGCAGCTTGGTTCCAGGGGCCCAAGAGACCCAGTACTTC. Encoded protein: CASSLVPGAQETQYF. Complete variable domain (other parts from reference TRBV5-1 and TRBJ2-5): KAGVTQTPRYLIKTRGQQVTLSCSPISGHRSVSWYQQTPGQGLQFLFEYFSETQRNKGNFPGRFSGRQFSNSRSEMNVSTLELGDSALYLCASSLVPGAQETQYFGPGTRLLVL.